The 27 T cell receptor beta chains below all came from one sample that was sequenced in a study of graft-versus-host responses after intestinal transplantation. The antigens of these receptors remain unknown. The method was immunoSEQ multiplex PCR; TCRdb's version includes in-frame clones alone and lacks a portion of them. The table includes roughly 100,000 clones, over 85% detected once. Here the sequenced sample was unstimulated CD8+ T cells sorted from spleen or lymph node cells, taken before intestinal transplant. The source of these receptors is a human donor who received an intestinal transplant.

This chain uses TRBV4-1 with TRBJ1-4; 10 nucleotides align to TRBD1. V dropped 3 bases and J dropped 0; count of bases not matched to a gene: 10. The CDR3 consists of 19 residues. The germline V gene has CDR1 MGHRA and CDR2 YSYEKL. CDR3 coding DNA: TGCGCCAGCAGCCACACCGGGACAGGGGAATGGGCAACTAATGAAAAACTGTTTTTT. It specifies CASSHTGTGEWATNEKLFF.

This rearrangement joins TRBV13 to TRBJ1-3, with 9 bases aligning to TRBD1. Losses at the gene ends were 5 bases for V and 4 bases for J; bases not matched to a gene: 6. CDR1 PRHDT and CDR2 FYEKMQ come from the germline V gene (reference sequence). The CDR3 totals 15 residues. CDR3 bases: TGTGCCAGCAGCCCGGGGACAGGGAGCGGAAACACCATATATTTT. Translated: CASSPGTGSGNTIYF.

CDR3 bases: TGTGCCAGCAGTGAAGTCTTGAGCTACGAGCAGTACTTC. Residues: CASSEVLSYEQYF. This chain joins TRBV6-5 and TRBJ2-7; D gene unclear. Germline CDR1 reads MNHEY; CDR2 reads SVGAGI. Deletions cut 5 bases from V and 3 bases from J, with 11 bases between. The CDR3 spans 13 residues.

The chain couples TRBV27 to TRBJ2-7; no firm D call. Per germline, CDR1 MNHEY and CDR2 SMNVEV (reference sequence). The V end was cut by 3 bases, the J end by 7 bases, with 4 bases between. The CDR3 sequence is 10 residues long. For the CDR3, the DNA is TGTGCCAGCAGTTTTGAAGAGCAGTACTTC. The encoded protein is CASSFEEQYF.

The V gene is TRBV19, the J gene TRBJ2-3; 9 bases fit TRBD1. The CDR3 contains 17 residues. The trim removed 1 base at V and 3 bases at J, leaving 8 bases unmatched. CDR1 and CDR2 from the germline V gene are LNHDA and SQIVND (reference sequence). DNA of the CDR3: TGTGCCAGTAGTATAGTACAGGGGGCCCGTGATACAGATACGCAGTATTTT. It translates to CASSIVQGARDTDTQYF.

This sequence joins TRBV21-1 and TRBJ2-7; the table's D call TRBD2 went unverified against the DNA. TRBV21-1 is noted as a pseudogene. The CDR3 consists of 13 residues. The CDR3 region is CASLTRSLYEQYF. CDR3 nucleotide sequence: TGTGCCAGCCTTACCCGGTCCCTCTACGAGCAGTACTTC.

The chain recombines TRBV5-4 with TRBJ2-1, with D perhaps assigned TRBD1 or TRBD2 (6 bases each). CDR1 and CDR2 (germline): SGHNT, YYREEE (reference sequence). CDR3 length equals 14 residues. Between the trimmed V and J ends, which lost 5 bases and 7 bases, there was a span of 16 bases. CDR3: CASSYYGGENEQFF. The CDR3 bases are TGTGCCAGCAGTTACTACGGGGGCGAAAATGAGCAGTTCTTC. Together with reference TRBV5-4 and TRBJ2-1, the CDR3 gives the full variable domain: ETGVTQSPTHLIKTRGQQVTLRCSSQSGHNTVSWYQQALGQGPQFIFQYYREEENGRGNFPPRFSGLQFPNYSSELNVNALELDDSALYLCASSYYGGENEQFFGPGTRLTVL.

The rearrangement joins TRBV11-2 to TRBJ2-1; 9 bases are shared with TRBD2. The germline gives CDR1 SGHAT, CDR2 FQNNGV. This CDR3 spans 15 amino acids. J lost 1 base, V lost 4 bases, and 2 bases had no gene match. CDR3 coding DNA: TGTGCCAGCAGCTACACTAGCGGGTCCTACAATGAGCAGTTCTTC. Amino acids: CASSYTSGSYNEQFF.

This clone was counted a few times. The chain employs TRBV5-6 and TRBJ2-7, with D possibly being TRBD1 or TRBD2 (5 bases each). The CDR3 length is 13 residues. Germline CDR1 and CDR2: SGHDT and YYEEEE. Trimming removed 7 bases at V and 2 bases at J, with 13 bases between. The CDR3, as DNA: TGTGCCAGCGGGACGGATGGGGCCTACGAGCAGTACTTC. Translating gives CASGTDGAYEQYF.

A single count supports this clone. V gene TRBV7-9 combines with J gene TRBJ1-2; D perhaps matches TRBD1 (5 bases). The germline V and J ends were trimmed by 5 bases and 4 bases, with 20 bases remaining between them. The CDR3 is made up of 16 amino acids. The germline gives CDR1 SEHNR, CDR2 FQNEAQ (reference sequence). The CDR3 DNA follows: TGTGCCAGCAGCCCCCCTGGGGGAAGGATTCGCTATGGCTACACCTTC. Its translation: CASSPPGGRIRYGYTF.

In DNA, the CDR3 is TGTGCCAGCAGTGCAGGACAAGAGACCCAGTACTTC. Amino acid sequence: CASSAGQETQYF. The V and J genes are TRBV6-5 and TRBJ2-5, with D unresolved. This CDR3 is built from 12 residues. The germline gives CDR1 MNHEY, CDR2 SVGAGI. Trimming pared 5 bases from V and 2 bases from J, leaving 6 bases between.

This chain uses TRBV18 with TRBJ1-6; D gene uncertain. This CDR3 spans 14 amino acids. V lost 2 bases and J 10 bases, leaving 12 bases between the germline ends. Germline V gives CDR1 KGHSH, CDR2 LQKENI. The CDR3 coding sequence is TGTGCCAGCTCACCAGAATTGGACCCGTCACCCCTCCACTTT. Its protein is CASSPELDPSPLHF.

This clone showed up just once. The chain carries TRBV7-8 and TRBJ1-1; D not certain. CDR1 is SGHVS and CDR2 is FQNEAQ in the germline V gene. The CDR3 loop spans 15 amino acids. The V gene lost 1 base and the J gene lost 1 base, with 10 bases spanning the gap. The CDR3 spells CASSLESPRNTEAFF. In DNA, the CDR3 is TGTGCCAGCAGCTTAGAGTCTCCGCGGAACACTGAAGCTTTCTTT.

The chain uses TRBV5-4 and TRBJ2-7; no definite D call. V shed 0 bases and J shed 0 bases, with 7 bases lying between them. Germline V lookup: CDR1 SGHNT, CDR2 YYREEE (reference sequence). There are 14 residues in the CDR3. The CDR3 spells CASSLGPNSYEQYF. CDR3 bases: TGTGCCAGCAGCTTGGGTCCCAACTCCTACGAGCAGTACTTC.

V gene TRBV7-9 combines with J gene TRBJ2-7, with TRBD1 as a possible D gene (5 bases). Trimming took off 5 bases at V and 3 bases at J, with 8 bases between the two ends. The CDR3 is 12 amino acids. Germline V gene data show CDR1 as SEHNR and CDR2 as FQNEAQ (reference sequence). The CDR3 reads CASSPGFYEQYF. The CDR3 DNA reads TGTGCCAGCAGCCCAGGGTTCTACGAGCAGTACTTC.

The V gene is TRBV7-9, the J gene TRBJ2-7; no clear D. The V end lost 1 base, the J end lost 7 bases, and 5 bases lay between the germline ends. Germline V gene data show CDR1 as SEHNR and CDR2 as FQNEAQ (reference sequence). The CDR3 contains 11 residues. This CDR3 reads CASSLVGEQYF. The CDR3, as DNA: TGTGCCAGCAGCTTAGTGGGGGAGCAGTACTTC. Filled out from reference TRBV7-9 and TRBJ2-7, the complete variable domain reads DTGVSQNPRHKITKRGQNVTFRCDPISEHNRLYWYRQTLGQGPEFLTYFQNEAQLEKSRLLSDRFSAERPKGSFSTLEIQRTEQGDSAMYLCASSLVGEQYFGPGTRLTVT.

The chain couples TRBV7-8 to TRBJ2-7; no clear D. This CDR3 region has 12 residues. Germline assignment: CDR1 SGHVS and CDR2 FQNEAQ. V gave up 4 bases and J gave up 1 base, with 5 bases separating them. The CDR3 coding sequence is TGTGCCAGCAGCTCCGTATCCTACGAGCAGTACTTC. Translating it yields CASSSVSYEQYF.

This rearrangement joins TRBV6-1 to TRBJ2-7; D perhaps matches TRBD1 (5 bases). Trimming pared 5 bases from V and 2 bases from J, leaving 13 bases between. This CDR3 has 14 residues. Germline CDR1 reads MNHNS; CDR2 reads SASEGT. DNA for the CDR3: TGTGCCAGCAGTTCCCCAGGGTCAGCCTACGAGCAGTACTTC. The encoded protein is CASSSPGSAYEQYF.

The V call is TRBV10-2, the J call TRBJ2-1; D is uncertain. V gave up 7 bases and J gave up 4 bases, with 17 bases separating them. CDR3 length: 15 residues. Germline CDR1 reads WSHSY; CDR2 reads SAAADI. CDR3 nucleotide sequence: TGCGCCAGCAAGAAGGGTGGGGAACAGTACAATGAGCAGTTCTTC. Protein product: CASKKGGEQYNEQFF.

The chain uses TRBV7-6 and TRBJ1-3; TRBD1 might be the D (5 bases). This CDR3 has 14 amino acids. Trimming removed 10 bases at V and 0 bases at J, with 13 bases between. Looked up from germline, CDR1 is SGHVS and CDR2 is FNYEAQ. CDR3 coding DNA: TGTGCCATCAGACAGCGACACTCTGGAAACACCATATATTTT. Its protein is CAIRQRHSGNTIYF.

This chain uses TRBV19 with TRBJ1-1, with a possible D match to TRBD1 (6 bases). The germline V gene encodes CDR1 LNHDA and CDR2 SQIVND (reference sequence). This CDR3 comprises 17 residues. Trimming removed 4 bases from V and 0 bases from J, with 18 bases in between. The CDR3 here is CASSNYREGVLNTEAFF. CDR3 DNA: TGTGCCAGTAGTAACTACAGGGAAGGCGTCCTGAACACTGAAGCTTTCTTT.

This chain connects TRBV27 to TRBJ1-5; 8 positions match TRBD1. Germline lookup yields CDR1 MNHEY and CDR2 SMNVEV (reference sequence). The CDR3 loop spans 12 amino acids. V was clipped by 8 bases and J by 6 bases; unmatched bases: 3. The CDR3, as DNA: TGTGCCAGCCAGGGGGCGGGTCAGCCCCAGCATTTT. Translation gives CASQGAGQPQHF.

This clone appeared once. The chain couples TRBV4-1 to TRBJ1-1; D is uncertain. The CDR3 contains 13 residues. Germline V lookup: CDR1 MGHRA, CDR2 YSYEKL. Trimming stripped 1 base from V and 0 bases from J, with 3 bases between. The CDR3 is CASSQVMNTEAFF. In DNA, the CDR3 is TGCGCCAGCAGCCAAGTTATGAACACTGAAGCTTTCTTT.

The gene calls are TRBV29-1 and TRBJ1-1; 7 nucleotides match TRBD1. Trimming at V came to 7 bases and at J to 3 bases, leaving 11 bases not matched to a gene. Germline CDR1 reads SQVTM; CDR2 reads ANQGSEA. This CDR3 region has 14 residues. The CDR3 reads CSDDRVWLDTEAFF. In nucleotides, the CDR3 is TGCAGCGACGACAGGGTTTGGTTGGACACTGAAGCTTTCTTT.

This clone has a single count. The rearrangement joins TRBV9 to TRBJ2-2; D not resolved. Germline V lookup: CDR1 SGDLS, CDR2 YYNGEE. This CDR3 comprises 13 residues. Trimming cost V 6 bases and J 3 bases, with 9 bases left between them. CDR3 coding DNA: TGTGCCAGCAACCCATCTCACACCGGGGAGCTGTTTTTT. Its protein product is CASNPSHTGELFF. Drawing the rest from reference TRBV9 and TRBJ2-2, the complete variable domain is DSGVTQTPKHLITATGQRVTLRCSPRSGDLSVYWYQQSLDQGLQFLIQYYNGEERAKGNILERFSAQQFPDLHSELNLSSLELGDSALYFCASNPSHTGELFFGEGSRLTVL.

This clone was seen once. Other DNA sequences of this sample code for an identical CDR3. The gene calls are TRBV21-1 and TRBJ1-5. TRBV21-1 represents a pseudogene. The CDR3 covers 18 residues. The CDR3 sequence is CASSKGTGSGAGYQPQHF. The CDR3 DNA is TGTGCCAGCAGCAAAGGGACGGGGTCGGGAGCGGGGTATCAGCCCCAGCATTTT.

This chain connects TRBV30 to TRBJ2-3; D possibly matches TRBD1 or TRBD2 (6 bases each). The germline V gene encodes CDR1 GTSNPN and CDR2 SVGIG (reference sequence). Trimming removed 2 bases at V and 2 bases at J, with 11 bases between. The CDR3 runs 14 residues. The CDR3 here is CAWSLAGHTDTQYF. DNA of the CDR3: TGTGCCTGGAGTTTGGCGGGACACACAGATACGCAGTATTTT.